One and the same sample provided the 7 T cell receptor beta chains below, sequenced in a study of blood T cell repertoires in COVID-19. Clones were sequenced by immunoSEQ multiplex PCR, and TCRdb holds only the in-frame ones, with some missing. The data hold about 160,000 clones, with 75% to 90% observed a single time. The source material was peripheral blood. The receptor source for this set is a young man with COVID-19, enrolled during active disease.

The table lists this clone with a count of one. This sequence joins TRBV28 and TRBJ2-1, with D unresolved. V lost 5 bases to trimming and J lost 2 bases, with 10 bases between them. The germline CDR1 and CDR2 sequences are MDHEN and SYDVKM. The CDR3 consists of 14 residues. In nucleotides, the CDR3 is TGTGCCAGCAGTCTCCTAGGTCCCTACAATGAGCAGTTCTTC. Translating gives CASSLLGPYNEQFF.

This rearrangement joins TRBV28 to TRBJ2-7; TRBD1 aligns across 7 bases. The CDR3 is made up of 12 amino acids. With V trimmed by 10 bases and J by 3 bases, 6 bases remained unmatched. The germline V gene has CDR1 MDHEN and CDR2 SYDVKM. CDR3 in DNA: TGTGCCACGGGACAGAGGGGCTACGAGCAGTACTTC. This encodes CATGQRGYEQYF.

The rearrangement links TRBV19 to TRBJ1-3; no clear D. This CDR3 is built from 14 residues. CDR1 and CDR2 from the germline V gene are LNHDA and SQIVND (reference sequence). V was cut by 4 bases and J by 1 base, with 8 bases left in between. The CDR3 here is CASSTLVSGNTIYF. Written as DNA, the CDR3 is TGTGCCAGTAGTACCTTAGTATCTGGAAACACCATATATTTT.

The chain recombines TRBV7-8 with TRBJ2-7; TRBD2 might be the D (5 bases). The CDR3 is 15 amino acids. Germline V gives CDR1 SGHVS, CDR2 FQNEAQ. Trimming left V 2 bases short and J 2 bases short, with 13 bases between. CDR3 nucleotides: TGTGCCAGCAGCTTATATGGCGGAGGCGCCTACGAGCAGTACTTC. Its translation: CASSLYGGGAYEQYF.

The chain combines TRBV12-3 or TRBV12-4 with TRBJ2-2; D gene uncertain. The V end was cut by 4 bases, the J end by 3 bases, with 3 bases between. CDR3 length: 12 residues. DNA of the CDR3: TGTGCCAGCAGTTCTCACACCGGGGAGCTGTTTTTT. Translated, it gives CASSSHTGELFF.

The chain recombines TRBV28 with TRBJ1-2, with 7 bases fitting TRBD1. The CDR3 consists of 18 residues. J gave up 3 bases and V 6 bases, and 19 bases lay outside the gene matches. Germline V gene lookup returns CDR1 MDHEN and CDR2 SYDVKM. Written as DNA, the CDR3 is TGTGCCAGCAGACCGACTTGGACAGGAAATCTTTTGTACTATGGCTACACCTTC. Translating it yields CASRPTWTGNLLYYGYTF.

This clone was picked up one time. CDR3 region: CASSERAGGPPGKHYEQYF. In DNA form, the CDR3 reads TGTGCCAGCAGCGAACGAGCGGGAGGGCCTCCCGGCAAACACTACGAGCAGTACTTC. The V gene is TRBV7-2, the J gene TRBJ2-7, with TRBD2 matching over 10 bases. Germline-derived CDR1 and CDR2 are SGHTA and FQGNSA. V trimming: 5 bases; J trimming: 3 bases; junction bases outside the gene matches: 19. The CDR3 is made up of 19 amino acids.